This entry lists 20 T cell receptor beta chains sequenced from one sample in a study of blood T cell repertoires in COVID-19. Using immunoSEQ multiplex PCR, the repertoire was profiled, and TCRdb retains in-frame clones only, with some absent. The table includes fewer than 150,000 clones, about four fifths detected once. Sequenced material: PBMCs or T cells enriched from blood (not recorded which). These receptors originate from a woman aged 18-29 years who had been exposed to COVID-19.

As regards this clone: At one end, the junction sequence differs from germline, possibly due to a read error. V and J are TRBV9 and TRBJ2-7; 8 nucleotides agree with TRBD1. The CDR3 has 14 residues. CDR1 SGDLS and CDR2 YYNGEE come from the germline V gene. CDR3 amino acids: CAGSHGQGGYEQYF. The CDR3 region has the DNA TGTGCCGGCAGCCATGGACAGGGTGGATACGAGCAGTACTTC.

The rearrangement uses TRBV7-9 and TRBJ1-5, with TRBD1 identical over 8 bases. After removal of 5 bases from V and 4 bases from J, the junction contained 7 bases not matched to a gene. The CDR3 contains 15 residues. Germline V gene sequence: CDR1 SEHNR, CDR2 FQNEAQ (reference sequence). The CDR3 DNA follows: TGTGCCAGCAGCCTGGGGACAGGCCAGAATCAGCCCCAGCATTTT. Translating it yields CASSLGTGQNQPQHF. The entire variable domain, with the rest obtained from reference TRBV7-9 and TRBJ1-5, is as follows: DTGVSQNPRHKITKRGQNVTFRCDPISEHNRLYWYRQTLGQGPEFLTYFQNEAQLEKSRLLSDRFSAERPKGSFSTLEIQRTEQGDSAMYLCASSLGTGQNQPQHFGDGTRLSIL.

In its sample, this clone was seen once. The V and J genes are TRBV24-1 and TRBJ2-2; perhaps TRBD2 as D (6 bases). V shed 3 bases and J shed 5 bases, with 15 bases lying between them. The CDR3 runs 16 residues. From germline, CDR1 is KGHDR and CDR2 SFDVKD. Written as DNA, the CDR3 is TGTGCCACCAGTGATGGTCCGGGAGTAGGTACCGGGGAGCTGTTTTTT. As protein: CATSDGPGVGTGELFF.

This sequence joins TRBV24-1 and TRBJ2-1; D might be TRBD2 (5 bases). CDR1 is KGHDR, CDR2 SFDVKD, per germline. The ends were cut back, 9 bases at V and 3 bases at J, with 14 bases in the middle. The CDR3 has 14 residues. CDR3 region: CATEGSGRYNEQFF. CDR3 DNA: TGTGCCACCGAGGGATCCGGACGCTACAATGAGCAGTTCTTC.

J is TRBJ2-7 and V is TRBV5-4; 8 nucleotides line up with TRBD1. The V segment lost 9 bases and the J segment 6 bases; nucleotides outside the gene matches: 14. This CDR3 spans 14 amino acids. CDR1 is SGHNT, CDR2 YYREEE, per germline (reference sequence). For the CDR3, the DNA is TGTGCCACACACCCCAGGGGGCGAGTACGCGAGCAGTACTTC. Protein sequence: CATHPRGRVREQYF.

The genes are TRBV5-1 and TRBJ1-2, with 7 bases identical to TRBD1. Germline V gene data show CDR1 as SGHRS and CDR2 as YFSETQ. The CDR3 is made up of 15 amino acids. The J segment lost 8 bases and the V segment lost 1 base, leaving 11 bases of the junction unmatched. CDR3 sequence (DNA): TGCGCCAGCAGCTTGACAGGGGCCGTAGGGGAAGGCTACACCTTC. Protein: CASSLTGAVGEGYTF.

The chain joins TRBV4-1 to TRBJ2-7; 10 bases map to TRBD1. Per the germline V gene, CDR1 is MGHRA and CDR2 is YSYEKL. The V and J ends lost 1 base and 3 bases, in that order; junction bases with no gene match: 3. The CDR3 sequence is 15 residues long. The CDR3 nucleotides are TGCGCCAGCAGCCAAGGGGGACAGGGGCTCTACGAGCAGTACTTC. Protein: CASSQGGQGLYEQYF.

J is TRBJ1-6 and V is TRBV27, with 12 bases fitting TRBD1. The CDR3 has 15 residues. Trimming at V came to 6 bases and at J to 7 bases, leaving 4 bases not matched to a gene. Per germline, CDR1 MNHEY and CDR2 SMNVEV (reference sequence). The CDR3 DNA is TGTGCCAGCAGAGTAGGGACAGGGGGCAATTCACCCCTCCACTTT. Its protein product is CASRVGTGGNSPLHF.

The gene calls are TRBV27 and TRBJ2-1, with 9 bases identical to TRBD1. The CDR3 has 15 amino acids. From germline, CDR1 is MNHEY and CDR2 SMNVEV (reference sequence). With 7 bases clipped from V and 6 bases from J, the junction kept 10 bases outside the gene matches. The CDR3 coding sequence is TGTGCCAGCAAACTCGGGACAGGGTTCGGCAATGAGCAGTTCTTC. Its protein is CASKLGTGFGNEQFF.

V usage is TRBV4-3 and J usage is TRBJ1-5; no firm D call. The ends were cut back, 5 bases at V and 6 bases at J, with 17 bases in the middle. CDR3 length equals 15 residues. The germline V gene encodes CDR1 LGHNA and CDR2 YSLEER. CDR3 bases: TGCGCCAGCAGCGAAGGACTGGCGGGAGGTCAGCCCCAGCATTTT. Its translation: CASSEGLAGGQPQHF.

The rearrangement uses TRBV29-1 and TRBJ2-7, with 9 bases lining up with TRBD1. The CDR3 is 13 residues long. Unmatched junction bases numbered 2, after V lost 1 base and J lost 4 bases. Germline values: CDR1 SQVTM, CDR2 ANQGSEA. The CDR3 loop reads CSVEGTGAYEQYF. The CDR3 region has the DNA TGCAGCGTTGAAGGGACAGGGGCTTACGAGCAGTACTTC.

This clone was seen only once. The V gene is TRBV27, the J gene TRBJ2-7; TRBD1 agrees at 10 bases. Germline CDR1 MNHEY, CDR2 SMNVEV (reference sequence). J was trimmed by 3 bases and V by 6 bases; bases with no gene match: 8. The CDR3 extends over 15 amino acids. The CDR3 sequence is CASRLRTGGIYEQYF. The CDR3 nucleotides are TGTGCCAGCAGGCTTAGGACAGGGGGAATCTACGAGCAGTACTTC.

This clone was seen just once. The chain combines TRBV4-1 with TRBJ1-3; no clear D gene. From germline, CDR1 is MGHRA and CDR2 YSYEKL. Trimming shortened V by 2 bases and J by 2 bases, and 4 bases separated the two germline ends. This CDR3 is 13 amino acids long. The CDR3 nucleotides read TGCGCCAGCAGCCAACTTCCTGGAAACACCATATATTTT. Protein product: CASSQLPGNTIYF.

The chain carries TRBV12-3 or TRBV12-4 and TRBJ1-2; the D gene is possibly TRBD1 (6 bases). V was cut by 6 bases and J by 4 bases, with 12 bases left in between. CDR3 length equals 13 residues. The CDR3 loop reads CASSNTGTYGYTF. The CDR3 nucleotides read TGTGCCAGCAGCAATACAGGGACCTATGGCTACACCTTC.

The table lists this clone with a count of one. The chain links TRBV7-9 to TRBJ1-4, with no clear D. With 6 bases removed from V and 6 bases from J, the gap between germline ends came to 11 bases. Germline V gene data show CDR1 as SEHNR and CDR2 as FQNEAQ (reference sequence). This CDR3 comprises 13 residues. The CDR3 loop is CASRRAWDEKLFF. For the CDR3, the DNA is TGTGCCAGCAGGAGGGCTTGGGATGAAAAACTGTTTTTT.

The chain links TRBV5-1 to TRBJ2-3; D is unclear. The V end was cut by 5 bases, the J end by 6 bases, with 16 bases between. Per germline, CDR1 SGHRS and CDR2 YFSETQ. CDR3 length: 14 residues. CDR3 sequence reads: CASRKEYRTDTQYF. Written as DNA, the CDR3 is TGCGCCAGCAGGAAAGAGTACAGAACGGATACGCAGTATTTT.

The chain combines TRBV5-6 with TRBJ1-6, with D maybe TRBD1 (5 bases). This CDR3 is built from 14 residues. Germline V gene sequence: CDR1 SGHDT, CDR2 YYEEEE. V was trimmed by 3 bases and J by 8 bases, leaving 12 bases between them. CDR3 amino acids: CASSWGGIDSPLHF. Here the CDR3 DNA reads TGTGCCAGCAGCTGGGGGGGGATTGATTCACCCCTCCACTTT.

Details on this clone: Other DNA variants within this sample encode the same CDR3. V and J are TRBV30 and TRBJ1-3; D unclear. The CDR3 loop spans 12 amino acids. Germline V lookup: CDR1 GTSNPN, CDR2 SVGIG (reference sequence). V lost 2 bases, J lost 4 bases, and 6 bases lay in between. The CDR3 nucleotides are TGTGCCTGGAGTCCATCCGGAAACACCATATATTTT. Translated, it gives CAWSPSGNTIYF.

The chain joins TRBV7-2 to TRBJ1-4; tentative D call: TRBD1 (5 bases). Germline CDR1 reads SGHTA; CDR2 reads FQGNSA. V was cut by 5 bases and J by 2 bases, with 12 bases left in between. The CDR3 spans 15 residues. CDR3 sequence (DNA): TGTGCCAGCAGCGCGCAGGGTACCACTAATGAAAAACTGTTTTTT. It yields the protein CASSAQGTTNEKLFF.

V usage is TRBV2 and J usage is TRBJ2-3; 9 bases are a match to TRBD1. V shed 4 bases, J shed 3 bases, and the junction held 2 bases outside the gene matches. The CDR3 is made up of 14 amino acids. From germline, CDR1 is SNHLY and CDR2 FYNNEI. The CDR3 DNA sequence: TGTGCCAGCAGTGGACAGGGGGGAACAGATACGCAGTATTTT. Translation: CASSGQGGTDTQYF.